These T cell receptor beta chains were read from a single sample in a study of early stage breast cancer tumors. The protocol was immunoSEQ multiplex PCR, while the TCRdb copy is restricted to in-frame clones and leaves out a portion. The profile covers tens of thousands of clones, with around 70% appearing a single time and around a third taken by the ten largest. The source material was blood. These receptors all come from a person between 45 and 65 years old with breast cancer. CDR3s include the opening cysteine and the closing phenylalanine or tryptophan. Each record gives: V gene, J gene, D gene, CDR3 protein. D genes are given only for firm matches.

v_gene: TRBV19
j_gene: TRBJ1-5
d_gene: NA
CDR3aa: CASSMQRDTNQPQHF

v_gene: TRBV9
j_gene: TRBJ2-1
d_gene: TRBD2
CDR3aa: CASSKGLAGSNEQFF

v_gene: TRBV7-6
j_gene: TRBJ1-3
d_gene: NA
CDR3aa: CASTNSVGGGTIYF

v_gene: TRBV27
j_gene: TRBJ2-7
d_gene: TRBD1
CDR3aa: CASGPGQSYEQYF

v_gene: TRBV11-2
j_gene: TRBJ2-7
d_gene: NA
CDR3aa: CASRAGYEQYF

v_gene: TRBV28
j_gene: TRBJ2-7
d_gene: NA
CDR3aa: CASSTPGRDYEQYF

v_gene: TRBV10-3
j_gene: TRBJ1-5
d_gene: NA
CDR3aa: CAISVSGGNQPQHF

v_gene: TRBV10-2
j_gene: TRBJ2-7
d_gene: NA
CDR3aa: CASSVGDYEQYF

v_gene: TRBV11-3
j_gene: TRBJ1-1
d_gene: NA
CDR3aa: CASSLGGNTEAFF

v_gene: TRBV5-1
j_gene: TRBJ2-7
d_gene: NA
CDR3aa: CASSFNRAYEQYF

v_gene: TRBV7-9
j_gene: TRBJ1-5
d_gene: NA
CDR3aa: CASSQSANQPQHF

v_gene: TRBV6-5
j_gene: TRBJ2-3
d_gene: TRBD2
CDR3aa: CASSLGAGVADTQYF

v_gene: TRBV6-5
j_gene: TRBJ1-5
d_gene: TRBD1
CDR3aa: CASTQGASQPQHF

v_gene: TRBV5-5
j_gene: TRBJ2-7
d_gene: TRBD2
CDR3aa: CASSLGTSGRSHEQYF

v_gene: TRBV2
j_gene: TRBJ2-2
d_gene: TRBD2
CDR3aa: CASNGAGGTGELFF

v_gene: TRBV9
j_gene: TRBJ1-2
d_gene: NA
CDR3aa: CASSDPSGESNYGYTF

v_gene: TRBV27
j_gene: TRBJ1-1
d_gene: NA
CDR3aa: CASAPLWREGKEAFF

v_gene: TRBV19
j_gene: TRBJ1-1
d_gene: TRBD1
CDR3aa: CASRRDRYMNTEAFF

v_gene: TRBV27
j_gene: TRBJ2-1
d_gene: TRBD2
CDR3aa: CASSLTSGGSSSYNEQFF

v_gene: TRBV5-1
j_gene: TRBJ2-7
d_gene: TRBD2
CDR3aa: CASSSGLAGGEQYF

v_gene: TRBV6-1
j_gene: TRBJ2-7
d_gene: NA
CDR3aa: CASPSTDTYEQYF

v_gene: TRBV6-1
j_gene: TRBJ2-5
d_gene: TRBD1
CDR3aa: CASRKGQGETQYF

v_gene: TRBV5-1
j_gene: TRBJ2-4
d_gene: TRBD1
CDR3aa: CASSLEGQGIVGGKNIQYF

v_gene: TRBV6-5
j_gene: TRBJ2-7
d_gene: NA
CDR3aa: CASSSAGTYTYEQYF

v_gene: TRBV7-9
j_gene: TRBJ2-3
d_gene: NA
CDR3aa: CASSRTVTDTQYF

v_gene: TRBV6-5
j_gene: TRBJ1-1
d_gene: NA
CDR3aa: CASSRQVNTEAFF

v_gene: TRBV5-6
j_gene: TRBJ1-4
d_gene: NA
CDR3aa: CASSLRANEKLFF

v_gene: TRBV11-3
j_gene: TRBJ1-1
d_gene: TRBD1
CDR3aa: CASSDRSGDTEAFF

v_gene: TRBV10-1
j_gene: TRBJ2-2
d_gene: NA
CDR3aa: CASRSGANTGELFF

v_gene: TRBV5-1
j_gene: TRBJ2-7
d_gene: TRBD2
CDR3aa: CASSKTSGTYEQYF

v_gene: TRBV2
j_gene: TRBJ2-7
d_gene: TRBD1
CDR3aa: CASRDSVHSYEQYF

v_gene: TRBV27
j_gene: TRBJ1-2
d_gene: NA
CDR3aa: CASRGLQWGNGYTF

v_gene: TRBV7-9
j_gene: TRBJ2-7
d_gene: NA
CDR3aa: CASSRRDTYEQYF

v_gene: TRBV14
j_gene: TRBJ1-2
d_gene: NA
CDR3aa: CASSPTGGAGYTF

v_gene: TRBV10-2
j_gene: TRBJ2-1
d_gene: NA
CDR3aa: CASRARGDNEQFF

v_gene: TRBV9
j_gene: TRBJ2-2
d_gene: NA
CDR3aa: CASSVDMATGELFF

v_gene: TRBV30
j_gene: TRBJ2-1
d_gene: TRBD2
CDR3aa: CAWSSWTSGFTSSYNEQFF

v_gene: TRBV7-2
j_gene: TRBJ1-1
d_gene: NA
CDR3aa: CASSSRVNTEAFF

v_gene: TRBV4-2
j_gene: TRBJ2-1
d_gene: TRBD2
CDR3aa: CASNQVGNSGTDEQFF

v_gene: TRBV6-5
j_gene: TRBJ2-5
d_gene: TRBD2
CDR3aa: CASSSSRLAGEETQYF

v_gene: TRBV21-1
j_gene: TRBJ2-7
d_gene: NA
CDR3aa: CASRPGTSGSYEQYF

v_gene: TRBV13
j_gene: TRBJ1-4
d_gene: NA
CDR3aa: CASSLGLTAGANEKLFF

v_gene: TRBV10-3
j_gene: TRBJ2-7
d_gene: NA
CDR3aa: CAISAWGQATYEQYF

v_gene: TRBV5-1
j_gene: TRBJ1-4
d_gene: NA
CDR3aa: CASSLAARGQTNEKLFF

v_gene: TRBV30
j_gene: TRBJ2-3
d_gene: NA
CDR3aa: CAWSAPGGARPSDTQYF

v_gene: TRBV6-5
j_gene: TRBJ2-2
d_gene: NA
CDR3aa: CASSYSDGYTGELFF

v_gene: TRBV5-1
j_gene: TRBJ1-4
d_gene: NA
CDR3aa: CASSFTSGAPGEKLFF

v_gene: TRBV13
j_gene: TRBJ2-2
d_gene: NA
CDR3aa: CASSSSLQRSNTGELFF

v_gene: TRBV5-6
j_gene: TRBJ2-5
d_gene: TRBD1
CDR3aa: CASSAFVSGTASKETQYF

v_gene: TRBV7-3
j_gene: TRBJ2-6
d_gene: NA
CDR3aa: CASSLAHSGANVLTF